This T cell receptor (beta chain) stems from a study of spatial heterogeneity in lung cancer. Study in general: Consistently, beta-chain sequences turned up in larger numbers than alpha-chain sequences did.

Noted time point: sample taken at primary tumor resection. The CDR3 contains 13 residues. Germline V gene lookup returns CDR1 LNHDA and CDR2 SQIVND (reference sequence). V was pared by 3 bases and J by 5 bases, with 10 bases between. This clonotype was recorded at least ten times. TCRdb re-called the 5' RACE reads through MiXCR, storing one row per CDR3 protein. The top ten hold 6.9% of the sample, which has about 3,900 distinct CDR3 sequences, about 9% seen once. The receptor comes from a female donor with early-stage non-small cell lung cancer. The genes are TRBV19 and TRBJ1-2; D gene unclear. The source material was normal lung tissue next to the tumor, sampled at surgery. The CDR3 sequence: CASSMDRWYGYTF. DNA for the CDR3: TGTGCCAGTAGTATGGATAGGTGGTATGGCTACACCTTC.